Presented here are 31 T cell receptor beta chains from one specimen sequenced in a study of cytomegalovirus exposure and HLA in healthy donors. Primers included in the PCR were 60 Vbeta and 13 Jbeta primers. The data were produced by immunoSEQ multiplex PCR, yet TCRdb's version contains in-frame clones alone and is incomplete. This sample has about 150,000 clones, with approximately 80% found just once. Sequenced: PBMCs. All receptors derive from a woman in her thirties or forties in good health and CMV-seropositive.

DNA of the CDR3: TGTGCCAGCAGTTCATCGCCAGGGCGATCTGGGGCCAACGTCCTGACTTTC. Protein: CASSSSPGRSGANVLTF. The rearrangement uses TRBV27 and TRBJ2-6, with D tentatively TRBD1 (5 bases). There are 17 residues in the CDR3. Trimming removed 4 bases from V and 1 base from J, with 14 bases in between. Germline V gives CDR1 MNHEY, CDR2 SMNVEV (reference sequence).

The chain is built from TRBV7-3 and TRBJ2-5, with 8 bases matching TRBD2. V dropped 0 bases and J dropped 0; count of bases not matched to a gene: 0. Germline CDR1 is SGHTA and CDR2 is FQGTGA. The CDR3 runs 15 residues. The CDR3 loop reads CASSLTTSDQETQYF. DNA of the CDR3: TGTGCCAGCAGCTTAACGACTAGCGACCAAGAGACCCAGTACTTC.

In this sample, this clone turned up a few times. This chain joins TRBV6-5 and TRBJ2-7; 8 bases are a match to TRBD1. The CDR3 loop spans 14 amino acids. The trim removed 2 bases at V and 3 bases at J, leaving 3 bases unmatched. Germline lookup yields CDR1 MNHEY and CDR2 SVGAGI. CDR3 in amino acids: CASSYSDRGYEQYF. DNA for the CDR3: TGTGCCAGCAGTTACAGTGACAGGGGCTACGAGCAGTACTTC.

V gene TRBV4-2 combines with J gene TRBJ1-2, with D hard to call. In germline, CDR1 is LGHNA, CDR2 YNFKEQ. Trimming pared 7 bases from V and 7 bases from J, leaving 22 bases between. The CDR3 runs to 15 residues. The CDR3: CASTPRTPYEGGYTF. The CDR3 DNA sequence: TGTGCCAGCACCCCCAGGACTCCTTATGAGGGTGGCTACACCTTC.

In DNA, the CDR3 is TGTGCCAGCAGACAGACAGGGGAGCTGAGAGGCTACACCTTC. This codes for CASRQTGELRGYTF. The chain has TRBV6-6 and TRBJ1-2; 8 nucleotides agree with TRBD1. This CDR3 comprises 14 residues. With V trimmed by 6 bases and J by 8 bases, 11 bases remained unmatched. The germline V gene has CDR1 MNHNY and CDR2 SVGAGI (reference sequence).

This clone has just a few counts. This rearrangement joins TRBV9 to TRBJ1-1; D remains unclear. Germline assignment: CDR1 SGDLS and CDR2 YYNGEE. Trimming pared 0 bases from V and 7 bases from J, leaving 10 bases between. The CDR3 contains 13 residues. This CDR3 is CASSVVGVGEAFF. CDR3 sequence (DNA): TGTGCCAGCAGCGTAGTCGGGGTAGGTGAAGCTTTCTTT.

This sequence joins TRBV6-1 and TRBJ2-1, with D uncertain. Per germline, CDR1 MNHNS and CDR2 SASEGT. CDR3 length: 15 amino acids. Trimming pared 1 base from V and 6 bases from J, leaving 13 bases between. The CDR3 DNA is TGTGCCAGCAGTGAAGGGCAAATTCCATTCAATGAGCAGTTCTTC. Translated, it gives CASSEGQIPFNEQFF.

This chain links TRBV14 with TRBJ1-1, with D uncertain. CDR1 and CDR2 (germline): SGHDN, FVKESK. The V end lost 4 bases, the J end lost 7 bases, and 10 bases lay between the germline ends. The CDR3 totals 12 residues. The CDR3 spells CASSPVAGEAFF. CDR3 DNA: TGTGCCAGCAGCCCGGTTGCAGGTGAAGCTTTCTTT.

This clone was seen more than once but under ten times. Here the CDR3 DNA reads TGTGCCTGGAGTGTGACTAGCGGGAGACTGGGCGGGGAGCTGTTTTTT. Its protein is CAWSVTSGRLGGELFF. The chain uses TRBV30 and TRBJ2-2; the match to TRBD2 covers 12 bases. The CDR3 runs to 16 residues. The germline V gene has CDR1 GTSNPN and CDR2 SVGIG (reference sequence). J was trimmed by 7 bases and V by 0 bases; bases with no gene match: 6.

The rearrangement links TRBV10-2 to TRBJ2-7; 9 bases fit TRBD1. CDR3 length equals 17 residues. CDR1 and CDR2 from the germline V gene are WSHSY and SAAADI. The V gene end was trimmed by 7 bases and the J gene end by 2 bases; junction bases not matched to a gene: 15. CDR3 coding DNA: TGCGCCAGCATTAGAGCCGGGACAGGGCCCTTTGCCTACGAGCAGTACTTC. The encoded protein is CASIRAGTGPFAYEQYF.

The CDR3 here is CATGGGETQYF. CDR3 nucleotides: TGTGCCACAGGGGGCGGTGAGACCCAGTACTTC. The chain couples TRBV10-3 to TRBJ2-5; 8 bases map to TRBD1. CDR3 length: 11 residues. The V and J ends lost 10 bases and 5 bases, in that order; junction bases with no gene match: 3. Looked up from germline, CDR1 is ENHRY and CDR2 is SYGVKD.

This clone showed up just a few times. The genes are TRBV27 and TRBJ2-7, with 8 bases identical to TRBD1. This CDR3 spans 14 amino acids. Germline V gene lookup returns CDR1 MNHEY and CDR2 SMNVEV (reference sequence). The ends lost 5 bases at V and 6 bases at J; junction bases unmatched: 9. The CDR3 nucleotides are TGTGCCAGCAGTCCCCCGGGACAGGCTTCCGAGCAGTACTTC. Protein product: CASSPPGQASEQYF.

The CDR3 bases are TGTGCCAGCAGCCAAGTCTTAGGGGGCCGTACTGAAGCTTTCTTT. Its translation: CASSQVLGGRTEAFF. The genes are TRBV14 and TRBJ1-1; TRBD1 matches at 7 bases. J was trimmed by 5 bases and V by 1 base; bases with no gene match: 7. This CDR3 has 15 amino acids. Germline values: CDR1 SGHDN, CDR2 FVKESK.

The chain links TRBV5-6 to TRBJ1-2; TRBD1 might be the D (6 bases). Germline loops: CDR1 SGHDT, CDR2 YYEEEE. The CDR3 contains 14 residues. V was shortened by 0 bases and J by 4 bases, with 10 bases between the two germline ends. CDR3 in amino acids: CASSLETGSYGYTF. The CDR3, as DNA: TGTGCCAGCAGCTTGGAAACAGGGAGCTATGGCTACACCTTC.

A few counts support this clone. The J gene is TRBJ2-3, the V gene TRBV4-1, with TRBD2 identical over 13 bases. CDR1 and CDR2 from the germline V gene are MGHRA and YSYEKL. The CDR3 is 20 residues long. V gave up 0 bases and J gave up 1 base; unmatched junction bases: 10. CDR3 nucleotide sequence: TGCGCCAGCAGCCAAGATGGCACTAGCGGGAGGGCCGCGGGCACAGATACGCAGTATTTT. It yields the protein CASSQDGTSGRAAGTDTQYF.

This clone was counted only a few times. This chain connects TRBV29-1 to TRBJ2-3, with 9 bases aligning to TRBD2. The germline CDR1 and CDR2 sequences are SQVTM and ANQGSEA. V was clipped by 7 bases and J by 7 bases; unmatched bases: 9. The CDR3 totals 13 residues. The CDR3 DNA is TGCAGCGATGTAGCGGGAGTATCTAATACGCAGTATTTT. It specifies CSDVAGVSNTQYF.

The table lists this clone with a few counts. V gene TRBV5-1 combines with J gene TRBJ2-6, with D unresolved. V shed 6 bases and J shed 1 base, with 8 bases lying between them. CDR3 length equals 14 residues. CDR1 is SGHRS, CDR2 YFSETQ, per germline. In DNA, the CDR3 is TGCGCCAGCATGCCAGTATCTGGGGCCAACGTCCTGACTTTC. This encodes CASMPVSGANVLTF.

The gene calls are TRBV6-5 and TRBJ2-7; TRBD2 is a possible D gene (5 bases). The germline V gene has CDR1 MNHEY and CDR2 SVGAGI. This CDR3 has 14 amino acids. Trimming pared 2 bases from V and 3 bases from J, leaving 11 bases between. CDR3 bases: TGTGCCAGCAGTTACGGACTTGGGTACTACGAGCAGTACTTC. Residues: CASSYGLGYYEQYF.

The chain recombines TRBV27 with TRBJ2-3, with a possible D match to TRBD2 (6 bases). Trimming stripped 6 bases from V and 5 bases from J, with 27 bases between. Germline CDR1 reads MNHEY; CDR2 reads SMNVEV (reference sequence). This CDR3 has 18 residues. The CDR3 region has the DNA TGTGCCAGCAGGCCCTTTGGGGGGATTCCTCAAAACCGAGATACGCAGTATTTT. It is translated as CASRPFGGIPQNRDTQYF.

This clone came up once. The chain uses TRBV11-2 and TRBJ2-5; 14 positions agree with TRBD2. Per the germline V gene, CDR1 is SGHAT and CDR2 is FQNNGV. The CDR3 spans 15 residues. The V gene end was trimmed by 1 base and the J gene end by 5 bases; junction bases not matched to a gene: 0. CDR3 loop: CASSLGLAGGETQYF. DNA of the CDR3: TGTGCCAGCAGCTTAGGACTAGCGGGAGGGGAGACCCAGTACTTC.

The V and J genes are TRBV5-1 and TRBJ1-4, with D possibly matching TRBD1 (5 bases). CDR3 length equals 15 residues. Germline lookup yields CDR1 SGHRS and CDR2 YFSETQ. Trimming pared 0 bases from V and 7 bases from J, leaving 13 bases between. CDR3 region: CASSLAGGNSEKLFF. The CDR3, as DNA: TGCGCCAGCAGCTTGGCCGGGGGGAACAGTGAAAAACTGTTTTTT.

The chain is built from TRBV7-9 and TRBJ2-7; no reliable D call. The V gene lost 2 bases and the J gene lost 3 bases, with 14 bases spanning the gap. The CDR3 covers 15 residues. CDR1 is SEHNR, CDR2 FQNEAQ, per germline (reference sequence). The CDR3 spells CASSLSQVLYYEQYF. The DNA for the CDR3 is TGTGCCAGCAGCTTATCCCAGGTTCTCTACTACGAGCAGTACTTC. Based on the CDR3 plus reference TRBV7-9 and TRBJ2-7, the full variable domain is DTGVSQNPRHKITKRGQNVTFRCDPISEHNRLYWYRQTLGQGPEFLTYFQNEAQLEKSRLLSDRFSAERPKGSFSTLEIQRTEQGDSAMYLCASSLSQVLYYEQYFGPGTRLTVT.

This CDR3 reads CASSFNPVISNNEQFF. CDR3 in DNA: TGTGCCAGCAGCTTTAACCCGGTGATTTCAAACAATGAGCAGTTCTTC. V usage is TRBV7-9 and J usage is TRBJ2-1; D ambiguous. Trimming took 3 bases from V and 5 from J, leaving 17 bases between them. Germline assignment: CDR1 SEHNR and CDR2 FQNEAQ (reference sequence). This CDR3 contains 16 residues.

The chain employs TRBV2 and TRBJ2-2; D perhaps matches TRBD2 (5 bases). The CDR3 spans 15 residues. Germline V gives CDR1 SNHLY, CDR2 FYNNEI. V gave up 0 bases and J gave up 4 bases, with 9 bases separating them. CDR3 sequence: CASSEARVGTGELFF. In DNA, the CDR3 is TGTGCCAGCAGTGAAGCGCGGGTGGGCACCGGGGAGCTGTTTTTT.

This chain uses TRBV19 with TRBJ2-2; the D is unclear. Trimming took off 3 bases at V and 6 bases at J, with 8 bases between the two ends. Germline CDR1 LNHDA, CDR2 SQIVND (reference sequence). This CDR3 spans 13 amino acids. CDR3: CASSISLAGELFF. DNA for the CDR3: TGTGCCAGTAGTATTAGTCTAGCCGGGGAGCTGTTTTTT. The whole variable domain, remainder taken from reference TRBV19 and TRBJ2-2, is DGGITQSPKYLFRKEGQNVTLSCEQNLNHDAMYWYRQDPGQGLRLIYYSQIVNDFQKGDIAEGYSVSREKKESFPLTVTSAQKNPTAFYLCASSISLAGELFFGEGSRLTVL.

The CDR3 DNA reads TGTGCCTATAAGGGAGGGTGGAACACTGAAGCTTTCTTT. This translates into CAYKGGWNTEAFF. The V gene is TRBV30, the J gene TRBJ1-1; D unresolved. This CDR3 region has 13 residues. CDR1 GTSNPN and CDR2 SVGIG come from the germline V gene (reference sequence). Trimming cost V 7 bases and J 1 base, with 13 bases left between them. Full variable domain (outside the CDR3, taken from reference TRBV30 and TRBJ1-1): SQTIHQWPATLVQPVGSPLSLECTVEGTSNPNLYWYRQAAGRGLQLLFYSVGIGQISSEVPQNLSASRPQDRQFILSSKKLLLSDSGFYLCAYKGGWNTEAFFGQGTRLTVV.

The J gene is TRBJ2-1, the V gene TRBV2; TRBD2 aligns across 7 bases. The CDR3 is 14 amino acids. The germline V gene encodes CDR1 SNHLY and CDR2 FYNNEI. V lost 4 bases and J lost 12; bases outside the gene matches: 12. The chain's CDR3 is CASSGGRATIVQFF. Written as DNA, the CDR3 is TGTGCCAGCAGTGGTGGGAGGGCTACAATCGTGCAGTTCTTC.

The V gene is TRBV19, the J gene TRBJ2-7; 16 bases line up with TRBD2. The germline V gene has CDR1 LNHDA and CDR2 SQIVND (reference sequence). The length of the CDR3 is 16 residues. J lost 3 bases, V lost 7 bases, and 6 bases had no gene match. CDR3 sequence (DNA): TGTGCCAGTAAGGGGACTAGCGGGAGGGCCGACTACGAGCAGTACTTC. Encoded protein: CASKGTSGRADYEQYF.

The chain carries TRBV5-1 and TRBJ1-2; D is possibly TRBD1 (5 bases). CDR1 and CDR2 from the germline V gene are SGHRS and YFSETQ. CDR3 length equals 13 residues. The V end was cut by 0 bases, the J end by 4 bases, with 7 bases between. In DNA form, the CDR3 reads TGCGCCAGCAGCTTGGCTAGGGGCTATGGCTACACCTTC. Translation gives CASSLARGYGYTF. Full variable domain (rest looked up from reference TRBV5-1 and TRBJ1-2): KAGVTQTPRYLIKTRGQQVTLSCSPISGHRSVSWYQQTPGQGLQFLFEYFSETQRNKGNFPGRFSGRQFSNSRSEMNVSTLELGDSALYLCASSLARGYGYTFGSGTRLTVV.

V gene TRBV5-6 combines with J gene TRBJ2-1; perhaps TRBD2 as D (5 bases). This CDR3 is 13 amino acids long. The V and J ends lost 0 bases and 14 bases respectively, with 15 bases between them. Looked up from germline, CDR1 is SGHDT and CDR2 is YYEEEE. The CDR3 nucleotides are TGTGCCAGCAGCTTGGGTCTAGCCCCATTGAAGTTCTTC. Residues: CASSLGLAPLKFF.

The count of this clone is one. The chain joins TRBV19 to TRBJ2-7; D perhaps matches TRBD2 (5 bases). This CDR3 comprises 12 residues. The V end was cut by 8 bases, the J end by 6 bases, with 14 bases between. Germline lookup yields CDR1 LNHDA and CDR2 SQIVND (reference sequence). CDR3 nucleotide sequence: TGTGCCAGTGGTCATCCCGGGGTCGAGCAGTACTTC. Protein product: CASGHPGVEQYF.